This TCR beta chain was retrieved from a study of blood T cells in healthy people across ages. Study-level findings and limits: A conclusive naive versus antigen-experienced comparison was prevented by the unsorted PBMCs.

A sample-barcoded 5' primer and a J-beta primer mix were used in a second PCR of roughly 6 to 11 cycles. Every individual sample yielded 2.5 million or more paired-end reads (each containing CDR3). TCRdb called the 5' RACE reads again in MiXCR, with one record for every CDR3 protein. The table has roughly 800,000 distinct CDR3 sequences, 58% seen once. Per the germline V gene, CDR1 is MGHRA and CDR2 is YSYEKL. Germline trimming cut 2 bases from V and 5 bases from J; bases unmatched to any gene: 2. The CDR3 totals 14 residues. This clonotype was seen only a few times. Its matching antigen is unknown. The genes are TRBV4-1 and TRBJ1-1; 10 positions agree with TRBD1. This clonotype was sampled from a man aged 25 to 40 in good health. Material for sequencing was blood. The CDR3 coding sequence is TGCGCCAGCAGCCAACCGGACAGGGGGACTGAAGCTTTCTTT. Protein: CASSQPDRGTEAFF.